The entry that follows covers one T cell receptor (beta chain) sequence. How the authors handled the data: Reference gene primer amplification yielded estimated nucleated cell counts. Measured with immunoSEQ multiplex PCR; TCRdb has only the in-frame clones, and not every one. D and trimming were read from the DNA, whereas the V and J calls and clone size are those reported in that table. The profile shows about 240,000 clones, roughly 79% of them singletons. The CDR3 totals 16 residues. The V gene lost 4 bases and the J gene lost 3 bases, with 17 bases spanning the gap. This specimen belongs to a study of blood T cell repertoires in COVID-19. Whole-study context: Samples of COVID-19 (acute and convalescent) were obtained from the United States, Italy and Spain.

Source material: peripheral blood. The V gene is TRBV23-1, the J gene TRBJ2-3; possibly TRBD2 for D (6 bases). TRBV23-1 carries the ORF label, with uncertain function. The clonotype was recovered from a woman of 80 years or more with COVID-19, enrolled during active disease. Here the CDR3 DNA reads TGCGCCAGCAGTCGCCCCGGGGGTGCGGGGACAGATACGCAGTATTTT. Amino acids: CASSRPGGAGTDTQYF.